Listed here is a single T cell receptor beta chain. This clone has just a few counts. What this receptor recognizes is not known. The input lacks base qualities; no much larger clone sits a single base away. DNA was extracted from blood mononuclear cells, and the same DNA was used for both TCR and STAT3 sequencing. This sample stems from a study of STAT3 mutations in large granular lymphocyte leukemia (dated by TCRdb to the late 2010s). Turning to the overall study: Canonical activating STAT3 mutations were detected in roughly half of the longitudinally sequenced T-LGLL patients. As controls within the study, a couple of patients with natural killer LGL leukemia were also sequenced longitudinally. Over half of the T-LGLL patients were given one or more immunosuppressive therapy regimens, and around 40% of those treated had a hematologic response. From an initial cohort of some 190 LGL patients, approximately 17 representative T-LGLL cases were picked for longitudinal TCRbeta and STAT3 sequencing. Each patient was sequenced at an average of about 4.1 time points, ranging from 2 to 8 samplings. Patients with T-cell large granular lymphocyte leukemia underwent serial deep sequencing of TCRbeta CDR3 and STAT3 to reconstruct clonal hierarchy and dynamics. Broader findings and caveats from the paper: Persisting codominant clonotypes in some patients meant a small but highly pathogenic clone may have been missed. The linking of therapy response to changes in TCR clonal burden was complicated by variable intervals between samplings and differing treatment regimens. Because no samples were available when a clone first appeared, clonal expansion was inferred from samplings taken at other points. All T-LGLL patients had at least one immunodominant TCRbeta clonotype, and roughly half had multiple immunodominant subclonotypes. Several patients had a dominant TCR clone burden greater than the STAT3 mutant burden, which suggests that the STAT3 mutation arose secondarily within a clone that had already expanded. In 6 of 18 patients, TCR clonotype switching occurred after therapy, and every newly emerging clone was STAT3 wild type.

CDR1 and CDR2 are read off the germline V gene (reference sequence) as SGHKS and YYEKEE. The germline V and J ends show losses of 0 bases and 7 bases respectively, and no gene match explains 4 bases of the junction. The CDR3 covers 14 residues, taking in both the cysteine and the phenylalanine. Left in the record is the CDR3 DNA by itself, 42 bases read in frame from the first base. TCRbeta libraries were sequenced on an Illumina MiSeq, and an average of roughly 41,000 productive templates per sample was obtained. The immunoSEQ assay, which uses multiplex PCR amplification, was used to generate TCRbeta CDR3 libraries. Per the source publication's procedure: Following a previously defined approach, repertoire diversity was calculated, and values close to 0 point to extremely monoclonal samples. The clones in this table, taken by TCRdb from immuneACCESS, are in-frame only. Not every clone is retained; where verified, under half of the shortfall comes from an unresolved V gene, and the cause of the rest is unknown. V, J and clone size were drawn from that table, and D and trimming were deduced from the DNA. Recorded for this sample are around 10,000 clones; about 55% of them occurred a single time. The ten largest make up about 8.1% of the sample.

What was sequenced was peripheral blood mononuclear cells. This TCR was recovered from a boy aged 5-17 years with T-cell large granular lymphocyte leukemia. Some clones in this sample may be carry-over from other donors' samples. The age is the age at diagnosis. In this chain, TRBV5-5 is recombined with TRBJ2-7; 10 central bases correspond to TRBD2. The nucleotide sequence reads TGTGCCAGCAGCTTGGATAGCGGGAGGCGTGAGCAGTACTTC. Protein translation: CASSLDSGRREQYF.